This TCR beta chain is drawn from a study of T cell responses to AZD1222 COVID-19 vaccine. Method: immunoSEQ multiplex PCR; TCRdb's copy keeps in-frame clones and lacks some. The repertoire holds 80,000 or so clones, with around nine tenths as singletons. This clone has just one count. The sequences come from peripheral blood, collected on day 0 of AZD1222 vaccination. This receptor was taken from an adult in good health.

The CDR3: CAISEEMLGAPQHF. CDR3 coding DNA: TGTGCCATCAGTGAAGAGATGTTAGGTGCGCCCCAGCATTTT. The gene calls are TRBV10-3 and TRBJ1-5; D unclear. The CDR3 totals 14 residues. From germline, CDR1 is ENHRY and CDR2 SYGVKD. Trimming took off 3 bases at V and 9 bases at J, with 15 bases between the two ends.